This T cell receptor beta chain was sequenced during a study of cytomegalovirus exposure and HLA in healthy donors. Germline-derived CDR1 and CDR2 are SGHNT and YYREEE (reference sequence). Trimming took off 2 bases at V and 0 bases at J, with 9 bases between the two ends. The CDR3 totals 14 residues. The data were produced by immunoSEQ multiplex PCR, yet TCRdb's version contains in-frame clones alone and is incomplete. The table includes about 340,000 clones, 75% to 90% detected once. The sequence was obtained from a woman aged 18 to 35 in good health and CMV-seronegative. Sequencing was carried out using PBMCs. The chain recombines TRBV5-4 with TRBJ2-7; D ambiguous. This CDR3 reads CASSFGASSYEQYF. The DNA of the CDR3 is TGTGCCAGCAGCTTCGGTGCTAGCTCCTACGAGCAGTACTTC.